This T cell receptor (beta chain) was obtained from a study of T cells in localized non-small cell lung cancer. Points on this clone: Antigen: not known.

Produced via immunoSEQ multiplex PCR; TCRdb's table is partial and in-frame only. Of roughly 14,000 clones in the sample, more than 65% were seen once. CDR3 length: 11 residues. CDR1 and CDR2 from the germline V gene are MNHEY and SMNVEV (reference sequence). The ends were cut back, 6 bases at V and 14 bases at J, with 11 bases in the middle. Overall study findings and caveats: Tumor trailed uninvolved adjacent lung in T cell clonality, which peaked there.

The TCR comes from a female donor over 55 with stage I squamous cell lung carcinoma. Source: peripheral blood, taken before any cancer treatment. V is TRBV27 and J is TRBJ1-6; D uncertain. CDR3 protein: CASSRDRSLHF. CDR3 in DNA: TGTGCCAGCAGCCGGGATCGCTCCCTCCACTTT.